These T cell receptor beta chains were read from a single sample in a study of patients and donors after allogeneic stem cell transplantation. MiXCR was run by TCRdb on the RT-PCR reads, yielding one entry per CDR3 protein. The sample lists approximately 88,000 distinct CDR3 sequences, approximately 5.2% occurring once. Sequencing was carried out using blood, either unsorted or a sorted T cell fraction (not recorded which). The receptor source for this set is a human donor who was either an allogeneic HSCT recipient or a stem cell or donor lymphocyte infusion donor (not recorded which). It is not recorded whose cells these are; they may come from a transplant donor. The CDR3 runs from the conserved cysteine through the conserved F or W. A D gene is named only where the DNA matches it firmly.

v_call	d_call	j_call	cdr3_aa
TRBV20-1	TRBD2	TRBJ2-7	CSASYGSGPYEQYF
TRBV30	-	TRBJ2-5	CAWTLSFPGKTQYF
TRBV12-3/TRBV12-4	-	TRBJ2-7	CASSFERGRSSYEQYF
TRBV28	TRBD2	TRBJ2-7	CASSSLAGEDGEQYF
TRBV12-3/TRBV12-4	-	TRBJ1-5	CASSFTGQSNQPQHF
TRBV29-1	-	TRBJ2-7	CSVSSDLDEQYF
TRBV7-6	-	TRBJ2-2	CASSSTANTGELFF
TRBV19	TRBD2	TRBJ2-1	CASKRGASGAGNNEQFF
TRBV5-4	-	TRBJ1-1	CASSLGWTASEAFF
TRBV20-1	-	TRBJ2-5	CSARPGGTQYF
TRBV10-3	-	TRBJ2-7	CAISSTRESYEQYF
TRBV9	TRBD1	TRBJ2-7	CASSVHRGDEEQYF
TRBV21-1	-	TRBJ2-3	CASSYRGDTDTQYF
TRBV6-1	-	TRBJ1-1	CASSRTPKNTEAFF
TRBV11-2	TRBD2	TRBJ2-3	CASRDLRGGRNADTQYF
TRBV7-2	-	TRBJ2-3	CASSLAGSDTQYF
TRBV12-3/TRBV12-4	-	TRBJ2-7	CASSLWGRKDYEQYF
TRBV29-1	-	TRBJ1-2	CSVVGVSGYTF
TRBV11-3	-	TRBJ1-6	CASSLDRGATPLHF
TRBV11-1	-	TRBJ2-7	CASRSREGYSYEQYF
TRBV7-9	-	TRBJ2-1	CASSLSGHRHNEQFF
TRBV5-1	-	TRBJ2-1	CASSLVAGGDNEQFF
TRBV18	-	TRBJ1-2	CASSPDQNYGYTF
TRBV3-1	TRBD2	TRBJ2-1	CASSQVVLLAGSYNEQFF
TRBV25-1	-	TRBJ1-6	CASSERGAYNSPLHF
TRBV7-2	-	TRBJ1-5	CASSPGGGDQPQHF
TRBV5-6	-	TRBJ2-5	CASSAPVGGETQYF
TRBV7-2	TRBD2	TRBJ2-5	CASSLGGAGGTQETQYF
TRBV7-8	-	TRBJ1-1	CASRPSGGESEAFF
TRBV5-4	TRBD2	TRBJ2-5	CASSQTSGGRQETQYF
TRBV4-2	TRBD2	TRBJ2-3	CASSQDRGLASTDTQYF
TRBV29-1	-	TRBJ1-1	CSVEGEGGARVYTEAFF
TRBV12-3/TRBV12-4	TRBD1	TRBJ2-2	CASSFRPLGQLNTGELFF
TRBV5-1	TRBD1	TRBJ2-1	CASSLAGQDLNEQFF
TRBV10-3	-	TRBJ2-3	CAISWTQDTDTQYF
TRBV6-1	-	TRBJ1-2	CASTTGRAQANYGYTF
TRBV12-5	-	TRBJ2-2	CASGLGQRAGELFF
TRBV27	TRBD2	TRBJ2-1	CASSTSGSGHNEQFF
TRBV20-1	TRBD2	TRBJ2-1	CSANGRESYNEQFF
TRBV6-1	TRBD1	TRBJ1-3	CASSPGQIGNTIYF
TRBV5-5	-	TRBJ2-3	CASSLGPFSDTQYF
TRBV6-6	-	TRBJ1-1	CASSITPNTEAFF
TRBV11-3	TRBD1	TRBJ2-2	CASKDRGNTGELFF
TRBV20-1	TRBD1	TRBJ2-4	CSAQDRGGYGGKNIQYF
TRBV5-5	-	TRBJ2-2	CASSRGSGTRIGELFF
TRBV6-1	TRBD2	TRBJ2-3	CASGLAGADTQYF
TRBV13	TRBD1	TRBJ2-2	CASRPGTANTGELFF
TRBV5-1	TRBD1	TRBJ1-1	CASSSRGGATEAFF
TRBV5-1	TRBD1	TRBJ1-4	CASSLAGTAYEKLFF
TRBV19	TRBD1	TRBJ1-1	CASSDPGGSGVMNTEAFF
TRBV3-1	-	TRBJ2-4	CASSTSGTFENIQYF
TRBV3-1	-	TRBJ2-3	CASSPTTLSSTDTQYF
TRBV7-2	-	TRBJ2-7	CASSLTSSYEQYF
TRBV4-1	TRBD1	TRBJ1-6	CASSQEGTVNSPLHF
TRBV19	-	TRBJ2-1	CASNGPRTNEQFF
TRBV11-2	-	TRBJ1-5	CASSSGDRQPQHF
TRBV7-9	TRBD2	TRBJ2-3	CASSYPRRRGGDTQYF
TRBV7-8	-	TRBJ1-5	CASSWDGGSNQPQHF
TRBV9	TRBD2	TRBJ2-3	CASSVAGLASTDTQYF